Listed here is a single TCR beta chain. The data derive from a study of blood T cell repertoires in COVID-19. Looking at the study overall: The study drew acute and convalescent COVID-19 samples from the United States, Italy and Spain. In each case, the material was cDNA or gDNA derived from T cells, B-cell-depleted T cells, or PBMCs.

The authors' processing: How many nucleated cells were present was estimated from reference gene primer amplification. Sequencing used immunoSEQ multiplex PCR; TCRdb keeps in-frame clones, though not all of them. For V, J and clone size, that table is used; D and trimming come from the DNA. Among under 250,000 clones listed, over 75% were seen once. The V and J ends lost 6 bases and 3 bases, in that order; junction bases with no gene match: 5. The CDR3 is 13 residues long. J is TRBJ2-7 and V is TRBV12-3 or TRBV12-4, with 7 bases matching TRBD1. Input material: peripheral blood. The sequence was collected from a man aged 25 to 40 who had recovered from COVID-19. The CDR3 nucleotides read TGTGCCAGCAGGAAGGGACAGAACTACGAGCAGTACTTC. Its translation: CASRKGQNYEQYF.